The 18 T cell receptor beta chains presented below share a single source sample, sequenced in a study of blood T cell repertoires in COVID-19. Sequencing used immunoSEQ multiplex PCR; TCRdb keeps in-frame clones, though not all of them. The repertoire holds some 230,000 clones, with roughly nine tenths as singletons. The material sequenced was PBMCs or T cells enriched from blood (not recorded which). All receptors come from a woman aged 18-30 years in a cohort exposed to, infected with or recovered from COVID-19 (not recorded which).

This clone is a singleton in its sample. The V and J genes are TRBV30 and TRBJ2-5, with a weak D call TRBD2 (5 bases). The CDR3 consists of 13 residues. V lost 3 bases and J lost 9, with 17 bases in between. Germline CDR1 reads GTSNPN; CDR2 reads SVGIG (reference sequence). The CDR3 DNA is TGTGCCTGGAGCGTCGGACCCGACGGGGCCCAGTACTTC. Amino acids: CAWSVGPDGAQYF.

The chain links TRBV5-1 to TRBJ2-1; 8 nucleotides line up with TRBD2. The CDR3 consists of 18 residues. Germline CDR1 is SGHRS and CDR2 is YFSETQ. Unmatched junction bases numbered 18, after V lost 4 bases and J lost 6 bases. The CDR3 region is CASSVVPSRGGQVNEQFF. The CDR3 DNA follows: TGCGCCAGCAGCGTTGTTCCAAGCCGGGGGGGCCAAGTCAATGAGCAGTTCTTC.

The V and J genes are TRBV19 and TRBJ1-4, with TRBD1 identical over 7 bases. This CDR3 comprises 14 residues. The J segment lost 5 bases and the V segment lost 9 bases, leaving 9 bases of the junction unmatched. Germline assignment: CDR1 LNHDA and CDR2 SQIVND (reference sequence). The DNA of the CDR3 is TGTGCCAGCTCCCTAGGGGACAGAAATGAAAAACTGTTTTTT. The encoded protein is CASSLGDRNEKLFF.

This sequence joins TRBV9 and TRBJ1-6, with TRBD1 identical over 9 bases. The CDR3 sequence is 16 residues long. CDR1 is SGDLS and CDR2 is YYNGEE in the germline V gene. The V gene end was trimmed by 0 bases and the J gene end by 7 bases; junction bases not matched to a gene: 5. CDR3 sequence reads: CASSVGPDRGNSPLHF. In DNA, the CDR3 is TGTGCCAGCAGCGTAGGCCCTGACAGGGGGAATTCACCCCTCCACTTT.

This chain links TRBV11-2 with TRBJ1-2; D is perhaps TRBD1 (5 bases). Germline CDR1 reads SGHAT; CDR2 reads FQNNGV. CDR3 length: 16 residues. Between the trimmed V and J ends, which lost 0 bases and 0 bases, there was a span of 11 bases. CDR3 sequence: CASSLDLGGANYGYTF. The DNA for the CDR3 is TGTGCCAGCAGCTTAGATCTGGGGGGTGCTAACTATGGCTACACCTTC.

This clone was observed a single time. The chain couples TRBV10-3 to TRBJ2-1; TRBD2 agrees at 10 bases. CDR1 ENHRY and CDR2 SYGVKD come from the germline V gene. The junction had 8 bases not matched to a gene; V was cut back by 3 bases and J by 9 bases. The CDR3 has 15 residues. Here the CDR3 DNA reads TGTGCCATCAGTGAAAGCGGGAGGGCCAGGGGTGAGCAGTTCTTC. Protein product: CAISESGRARGEQFF.

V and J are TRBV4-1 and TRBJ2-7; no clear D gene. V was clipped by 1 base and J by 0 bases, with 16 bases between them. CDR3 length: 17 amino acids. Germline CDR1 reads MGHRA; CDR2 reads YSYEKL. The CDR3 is CASSQGGDLTNSYEQYF. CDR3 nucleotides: TGCGCCAGCAGCCAAGGTGGCGACTTGACCAACTCCTACGAGCAGTACTTC.

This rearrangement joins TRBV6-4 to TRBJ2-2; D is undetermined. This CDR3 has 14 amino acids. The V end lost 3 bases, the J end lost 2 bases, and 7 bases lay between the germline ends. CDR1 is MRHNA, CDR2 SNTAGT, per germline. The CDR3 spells CASSDLGNTGELFF. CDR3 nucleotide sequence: TGTGCCAGCAGTGATCTAGGAAACACCGGGGAGCTGTTTTTT.

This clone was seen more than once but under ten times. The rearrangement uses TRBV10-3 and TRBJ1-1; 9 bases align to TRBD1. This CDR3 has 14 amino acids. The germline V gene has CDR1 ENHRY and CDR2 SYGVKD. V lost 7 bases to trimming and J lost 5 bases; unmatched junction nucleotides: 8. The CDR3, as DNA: TGTGCCATCACTAGGGGACAGGGAGGTACTGAAGCTTTCTTT. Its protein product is CAITRGQGGTEAFF.

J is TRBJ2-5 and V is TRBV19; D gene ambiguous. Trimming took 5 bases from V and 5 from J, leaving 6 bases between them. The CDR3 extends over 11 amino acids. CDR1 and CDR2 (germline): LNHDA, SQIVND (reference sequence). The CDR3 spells CASSVGETQYF. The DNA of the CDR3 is TGTGCCAGTAGTGTTGGCGAGACCCAGTACTTC.

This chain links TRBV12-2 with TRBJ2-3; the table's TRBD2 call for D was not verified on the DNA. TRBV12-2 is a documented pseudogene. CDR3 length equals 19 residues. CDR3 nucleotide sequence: TGTGCAAGTCGCTTAGATAGGAGTGTGCGGGGGGGACGCACAGATACGCAGTATTTT. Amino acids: CASRLDRSVRGGRTDTQYF.

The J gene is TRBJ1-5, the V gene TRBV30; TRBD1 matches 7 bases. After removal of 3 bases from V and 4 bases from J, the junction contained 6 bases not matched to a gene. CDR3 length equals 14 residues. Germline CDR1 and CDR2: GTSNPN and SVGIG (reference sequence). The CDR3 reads CAWSEMTGNQPQHF. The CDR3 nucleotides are TGTGCCTGGAGCGAAATGACAGGGAATCAGCCCCAGCATTTT.

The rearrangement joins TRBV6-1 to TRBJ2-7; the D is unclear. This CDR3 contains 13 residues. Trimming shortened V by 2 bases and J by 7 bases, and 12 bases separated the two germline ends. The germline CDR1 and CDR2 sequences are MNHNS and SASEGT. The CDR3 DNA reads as TGTGCCAGCAGTGAAAGAGGTCACGGGGAGCAGTACTTC. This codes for CASSERGHGEQYF.

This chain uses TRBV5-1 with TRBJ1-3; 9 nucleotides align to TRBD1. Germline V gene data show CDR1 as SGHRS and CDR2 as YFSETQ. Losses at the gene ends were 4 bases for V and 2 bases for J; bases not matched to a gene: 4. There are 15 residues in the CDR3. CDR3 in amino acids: CASSKQGAPGNTIYF. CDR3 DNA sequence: TGCGCCAGCAGCAAACAGGGGGCCCCTGGAAACACCATATATTTT.

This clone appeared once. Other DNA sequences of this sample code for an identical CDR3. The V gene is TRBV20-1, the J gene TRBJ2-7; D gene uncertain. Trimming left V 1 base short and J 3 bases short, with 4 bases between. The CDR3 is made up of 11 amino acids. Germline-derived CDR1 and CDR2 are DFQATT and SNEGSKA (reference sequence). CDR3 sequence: CSARVLYEQYF. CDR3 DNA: TGCAGTGCTAGAGTTCTCTACGAGCAGTACTTC.

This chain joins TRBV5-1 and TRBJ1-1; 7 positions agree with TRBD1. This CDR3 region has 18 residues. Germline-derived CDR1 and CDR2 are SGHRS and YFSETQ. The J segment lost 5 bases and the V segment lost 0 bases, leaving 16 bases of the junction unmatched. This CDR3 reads CASSLGAETGLKGTEAFF. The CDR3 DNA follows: TGCGCCAGCAGCTTGGGGGCAGAGACAGGGCTGAAGGGGACTGAAGCTTTCTTT.

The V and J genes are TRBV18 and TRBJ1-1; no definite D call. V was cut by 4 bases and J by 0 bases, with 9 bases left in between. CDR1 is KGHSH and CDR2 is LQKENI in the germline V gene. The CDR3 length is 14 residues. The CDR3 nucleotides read TGTGCCAGCTCACGATTAGAGATGAACACTGAAGCTTTCTTT. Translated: CASSRLEMNTEAFF. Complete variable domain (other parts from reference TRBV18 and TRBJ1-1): NAGVMQNPRHLVRRRGQEARLRCSPMKGHSHVYWYRQLPEEGLKFMVYLQKENIIDESGMPKERFSAEFPKEGPSILRIQQVVRGDSAAYFCASSRLEMNTEAFFGQGTRLTVV.

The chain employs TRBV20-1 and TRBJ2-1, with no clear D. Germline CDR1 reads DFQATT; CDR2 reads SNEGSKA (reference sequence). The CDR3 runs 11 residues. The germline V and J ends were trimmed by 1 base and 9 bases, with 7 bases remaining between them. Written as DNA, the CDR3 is TGCAGTGCTAGAGGTGAGGTTGAGCAGTTCTTC. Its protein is CSARGEVEQFF.